This paragraph reports one T cell receptor (beta chain). This record comes from a study of blood T cell repertoires in COVID-19. The wider study: COVID-19 samples collected from the United States, Italy and Spain covered acute and convalescent phases. Nucleic acid was either cDNA or gDNA, and it came from T cells, B-cell-depleted T cells, or PBMCs.

The V gene's germline CDR1 is LNHDA and CDR2 SQIVND (reference sequence). After removal of 6 bases from V and 4 bases from J, the junction contained 4 bases not matched to a gene. This CDR3 contains 13 residues. The recovered donors of Cohort 3 showed two negative PCRs, clearance, or symptom resolution. The method was immunoSEQ multiplex PCR; TCRdb's version includes in-frame clones alone and lacks a portion of them. The profile covers fewer than 400,000 clones, with approximately 88% appearing a single time and around 8.9% taken by the ten largest. This chain connects TRBV19 to TRBJ1-2, with 8 positions matching TRBD1. Sequenced sample: PBMCs or T cells enriched from blood (not recorded which). The source of this sequence is a young woman who had recovered from COVID-19. The CDR3 region is CASRGQDSYGYTF. The CDR3 nucleotides are TGTGCCAGTAGGGGACAGGATTCCTATGGCTACACCTTC. The whole variable domain, filled in from reference TRBV19 and TRBJ1-2, reads DGGITQSPKYLFRKEGQNVTLSCEQNLNHDAMYWYRQDPGQGLRLIYYSQIVNDFQKGDIAEGYSVSREKKESFPLTVTSAQKNPTAFYLCASRGQDSYGYTFGSGTRLTVV.